This T cell receptor (beta chain) comes out of a study of cytomegalovirus exposure and HLA in healthy donors. Study results and caveats: Productive status was seen about 90% or about 30% of the time for most TCR beta V segments in an earlier analysis.

The PCR used 60 Vbeta and 13 Jbeta primers. Assay: immunoSEQ multiplex PCR; the TCRdb copy retains only in-frame clones and omits some. This repertoire shows around 91,000 clones, around 80% found once; its top ten account for roughly 2.5%. Worth noting for this clone: Antigen specificity is unknown.

The specimen sequenced was PBMCs. This clonotype was obtained from a male donor in good health and CMV-seropositive.

The CDR3 nucleotides read TGCAGCGCGACAGGGGGGGAGACCCAGTACTTC. Translation: CSATGGETQYF. The J gene is TRBJ2-5, the V gene TRBV29-1, with TRBD1 identical over 9 bases. The CDR3 has 11 residues. Losses at the gene ends were 7 bases for V and 5 bases for J; bases not matched to a gene: 2. The germline CDR1 and CDR2 sequences are SQVTM and ANQGSEA.